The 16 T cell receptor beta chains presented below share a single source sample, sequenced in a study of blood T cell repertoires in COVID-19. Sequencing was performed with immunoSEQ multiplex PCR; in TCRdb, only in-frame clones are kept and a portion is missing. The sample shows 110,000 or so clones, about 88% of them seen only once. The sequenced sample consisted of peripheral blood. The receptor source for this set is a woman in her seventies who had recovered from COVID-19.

The DNA for the CDR3 is TGTGCCAGCAGTTTAATAGCCTACGAGCAGTACTTC. It codes for CASSLIAYEQYF. The chain uses TRBV28 and TRBJ2-7; D is unclear. Trimming took off 2 bases at V and 2 bases at J, with 4 bases between the two ends. The germline CDR1 and CDR2 sequences are MDHEN and SYDVKM. There are 12 residues in the CDR3.

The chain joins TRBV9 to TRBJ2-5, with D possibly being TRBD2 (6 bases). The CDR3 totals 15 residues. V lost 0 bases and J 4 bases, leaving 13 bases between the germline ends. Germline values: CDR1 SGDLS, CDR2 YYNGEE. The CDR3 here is CASSVVGQGGETQYF. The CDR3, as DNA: TGTGCCAGCAGCGTAGTTGGGCAGGGAGGAGAGACCCAGTACTTC.

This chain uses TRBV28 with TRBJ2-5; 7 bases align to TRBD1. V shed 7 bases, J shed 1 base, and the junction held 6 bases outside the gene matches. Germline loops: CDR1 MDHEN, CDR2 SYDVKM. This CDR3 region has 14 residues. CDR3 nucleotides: TGTGCCAGCACCCAGGGGGTAGTCCAAGAGACCCAGTACTTC. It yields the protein CASTQGVVQETQYF.

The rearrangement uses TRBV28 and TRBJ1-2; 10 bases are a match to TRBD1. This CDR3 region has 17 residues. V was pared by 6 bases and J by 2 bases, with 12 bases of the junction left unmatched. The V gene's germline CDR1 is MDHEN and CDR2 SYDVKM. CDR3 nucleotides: TGTGCCAGCAGCACACCGGGACAGGGGACCTTAAACTATGGCTACACCTTC. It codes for CASSTPGQGTLNYGYTF.

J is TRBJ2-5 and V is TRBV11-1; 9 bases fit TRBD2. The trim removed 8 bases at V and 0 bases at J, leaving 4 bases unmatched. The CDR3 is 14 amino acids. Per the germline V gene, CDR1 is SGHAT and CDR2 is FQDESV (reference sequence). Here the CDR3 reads CASRRGGYQETQYF. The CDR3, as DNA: TGTGCCAGCCGGCGGGGGGGATACCAAGAGACCCAGTACTTC.

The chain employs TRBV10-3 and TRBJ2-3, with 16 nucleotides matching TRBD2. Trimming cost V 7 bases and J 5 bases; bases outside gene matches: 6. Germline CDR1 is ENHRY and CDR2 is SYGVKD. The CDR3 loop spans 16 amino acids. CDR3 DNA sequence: TGTGCCATCAAGGGGACTAGCGGGGGGGCGGTAGATACGCAGTATTTT. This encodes CAIKGTSGGAVDTQYF.

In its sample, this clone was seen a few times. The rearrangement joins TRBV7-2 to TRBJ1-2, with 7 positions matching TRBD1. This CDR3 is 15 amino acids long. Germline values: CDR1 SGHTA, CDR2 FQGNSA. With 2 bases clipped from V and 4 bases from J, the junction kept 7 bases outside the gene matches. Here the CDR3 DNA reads TGTGCCAGCAGCTTACGCATAGACAGGGCCTATGGCTACACCTTC. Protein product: CASSLRIDRAYGYTF.

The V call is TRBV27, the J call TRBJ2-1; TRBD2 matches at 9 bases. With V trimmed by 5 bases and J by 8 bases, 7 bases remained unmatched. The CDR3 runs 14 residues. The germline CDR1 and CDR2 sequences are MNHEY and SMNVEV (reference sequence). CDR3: CASSLREGGDEQFF. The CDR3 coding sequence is TGTGCCAGCAGTCTGCGGGAGGGAGGGGATGAGCAGTTCTTC.

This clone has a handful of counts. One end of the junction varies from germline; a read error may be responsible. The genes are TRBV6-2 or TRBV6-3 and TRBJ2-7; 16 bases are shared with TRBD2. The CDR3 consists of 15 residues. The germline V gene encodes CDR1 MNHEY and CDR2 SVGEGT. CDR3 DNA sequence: TGTGCCAGCAGCCGCGCAGGGGGACTAGCGGGAGGGAAGGACTTC. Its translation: CASSRAGGLAGGKDF.

Written as DNA, the CDR3 is TGTGCCAGCAAAGAGGCGCGGGGCCACTACGAGCAGTACTTC. The encoded protein is CASKEARGHYEQYF. The chain joins TRBV6-6 to TRBJ2-7; weak D call: TRBD2 (6 bases). V was clipped by 7 bases and J by 3 bases, with 16 bases between them. The CDR3 has 14 amino acids. The germline V gene has CDR1 MNHNY and CDR2 SVGAGI (reference sequence).

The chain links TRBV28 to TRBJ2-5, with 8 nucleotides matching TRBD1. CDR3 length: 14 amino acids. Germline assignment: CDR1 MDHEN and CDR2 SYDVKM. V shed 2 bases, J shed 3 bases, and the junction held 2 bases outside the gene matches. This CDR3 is CASSLQGAKETQYF. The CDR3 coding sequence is TGTGCCAGCAGTTTACAGGGGGCTAAAGAGACCCAGTACTTC.

CDR3 protein: CAWDQGTGGSYEQYF. The CDR3 DNA reads as TGTGCCTGGGACCAAGGAACCGGGGGCTCCTACGAGCAGTACTTC. V is TRBV30 and J is TRBJ2-7; TRBD2 might be the D (6 bases). The CDR3 contains 15 residues. With 5 bases removed from V and 0 bases from J, the gap between germline ends came to 17 bases. Germline lookup yields CDR1 GTSNPN and CDR2 SVGIG (reference sequence).

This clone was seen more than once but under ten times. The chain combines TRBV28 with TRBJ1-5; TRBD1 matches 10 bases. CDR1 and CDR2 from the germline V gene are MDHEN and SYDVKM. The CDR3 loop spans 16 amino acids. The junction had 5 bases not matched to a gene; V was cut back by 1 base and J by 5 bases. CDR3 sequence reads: CASSLFFGTGDQPQHF. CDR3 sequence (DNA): TGTGCCAGCAGTTTATTTTTCGGGACAGGGGATCAGCCCCAGCATTTT.

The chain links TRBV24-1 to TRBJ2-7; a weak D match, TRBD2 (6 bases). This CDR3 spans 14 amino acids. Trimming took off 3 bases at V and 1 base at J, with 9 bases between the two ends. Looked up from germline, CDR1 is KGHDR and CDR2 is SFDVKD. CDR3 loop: CATSDPGTSYEQYF. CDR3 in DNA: TGTGCCACCAGTGATCCCGGGACTTCCTACGAGCAGTACTTC.

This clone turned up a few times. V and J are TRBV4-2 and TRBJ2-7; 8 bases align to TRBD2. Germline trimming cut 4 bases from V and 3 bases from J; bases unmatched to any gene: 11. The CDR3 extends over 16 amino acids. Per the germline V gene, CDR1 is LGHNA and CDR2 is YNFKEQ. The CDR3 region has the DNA TGTGCCAGCAGCCGCGAAGGACTAGCTGTAAGCTACGAGCAGTACTTC. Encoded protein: CASSREGLAVSYEQYF.

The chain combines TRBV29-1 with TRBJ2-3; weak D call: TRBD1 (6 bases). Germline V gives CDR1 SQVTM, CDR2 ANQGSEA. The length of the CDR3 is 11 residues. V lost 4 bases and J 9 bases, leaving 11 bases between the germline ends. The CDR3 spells CSVAHRETQYF. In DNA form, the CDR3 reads TGCAGCGTTGCACACAGGGAGACGCAGTATTTT.